This paragraph reports one T cell receptor beta chain. These data belong to a study of blood T cell repertoires in COVID-19. TCRdb's table, derived via immunoSEQ multiplex PCR, lists solely in-frame clones and lacks some. The sample yields roughly 230,000 clones, around 80% seen once. V was pared by 3 bases and J by 0 bases, with 10 bases between. Germline loops: CDR1 SGHKS, CDR2 YYEKEE (reference sequence). The CDR3 has 16 amino acids. The sequenced sample was peripheral blood. The chain recombines TRBV5-5 with TRBJ1-6, with D unresolved. This sequence was found in a man aged 35 to 55 with active or convalescent COVID-19. CDR3 coding DNA: TGTGCCAGCAGCTCGGTTCTTTCCTCCTATAATTCACCCCTCCACTTT. Protein product: CASSSVLSSYNSPLHF.